This TCR beta chain was profiled in a study of shared clonotypes between healthy human individuals. Study-level points and caveats: A handful of donors showed sharing of 4.5% to 5% of naive CD4 clonotypes.

Remarks on this clone: Its specificity is unknown.

From germline, CDR1 is SGDLS and CDR2 YYNGEE. The length of the CDR3 is 15 residues. V was cut by 4 bases and J by 3 bases, with 16 bases left in between. Per the original data handling: From ImmunoSEQ came sequences covering only the junction and carrying no quality scores, so filtering differed. The method was immunoSEQ multiplex PCR; TCRdb's version includes in-frame clones alone and lacks a portion of them. That table gives V, J and clone size, and the DNA gave D and trimming. The sample holds roughly 2.2 million clones, about nine tenths seen once. This sequence joins TRBV9 and TRBJ1-1; TRBD1 is a possible D gene (5 bases). The receptor comes from a man aged 18 to 30 in good health. Some clones in this sample may be carry-over from other donors' samples. The sample consisted of naive CD4+ T cells from PBMCs. Sample subset: CD45RA+ positively selected. Written as DNA, the CDR3 is TGTGCCAGCAGCTTAACCTGGGGGAGAGACACTGAAGCTTTCTTT. Translating gives CASSLTWGRDTEAFF.